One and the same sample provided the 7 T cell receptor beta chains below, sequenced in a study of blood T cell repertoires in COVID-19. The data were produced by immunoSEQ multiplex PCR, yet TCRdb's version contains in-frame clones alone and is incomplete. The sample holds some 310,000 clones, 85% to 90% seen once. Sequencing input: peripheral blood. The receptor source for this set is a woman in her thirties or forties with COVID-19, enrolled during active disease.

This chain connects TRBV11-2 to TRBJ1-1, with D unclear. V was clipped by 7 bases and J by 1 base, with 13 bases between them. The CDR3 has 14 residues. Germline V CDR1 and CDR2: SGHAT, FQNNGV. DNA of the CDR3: TGTGCCAGCACCTTCGGGAGGGCGAACACTGAAGCTTTCTTT. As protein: CASTFGRANTEAFF.

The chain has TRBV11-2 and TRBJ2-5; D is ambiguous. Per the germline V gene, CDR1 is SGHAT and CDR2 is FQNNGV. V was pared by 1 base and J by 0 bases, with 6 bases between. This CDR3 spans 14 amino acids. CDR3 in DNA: TGTGCCAGCAGCTTAGTAGCTAACCAAGAGACCCAGTACTTC. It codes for CASSLVANQETQYF.

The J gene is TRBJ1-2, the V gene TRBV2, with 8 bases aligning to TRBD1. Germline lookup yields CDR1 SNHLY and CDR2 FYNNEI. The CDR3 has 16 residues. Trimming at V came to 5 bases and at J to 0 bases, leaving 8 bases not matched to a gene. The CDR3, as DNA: TGTGCCAGCAGTATTACAGGGGGGTACCCTAACTATGGCTACACCTTC. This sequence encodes CASSITGGYPNYGYTF.

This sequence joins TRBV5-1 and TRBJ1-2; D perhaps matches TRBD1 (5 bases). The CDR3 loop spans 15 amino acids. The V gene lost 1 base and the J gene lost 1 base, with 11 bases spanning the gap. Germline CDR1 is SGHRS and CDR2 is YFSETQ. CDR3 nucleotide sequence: TGCGCCAGCAGCTTGATCCAGGGCCATAACTATGGCTACACCTTC. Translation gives CASSLIQGHNYGYTF. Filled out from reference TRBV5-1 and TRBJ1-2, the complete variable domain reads KAGVTQTPRYLIKTRGQQVTLSCSPISGHRSVSWYQQTPGQGLQFLFEYFSETQRNKGNFPGRFSGRQFSNSRSEMNVSTLELGDSALYLCASSLIQGHNYGYTFGSGTRLTVV.

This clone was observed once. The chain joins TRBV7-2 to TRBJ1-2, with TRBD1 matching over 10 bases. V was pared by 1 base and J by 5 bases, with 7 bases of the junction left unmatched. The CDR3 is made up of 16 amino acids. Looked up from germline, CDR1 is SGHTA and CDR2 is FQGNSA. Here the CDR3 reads CASSLDGTGVRYGYTF. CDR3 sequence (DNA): TGTGCCAGCAGCTTAGACGGGACAGGGGTACGGTATGGCTACACCTTC.

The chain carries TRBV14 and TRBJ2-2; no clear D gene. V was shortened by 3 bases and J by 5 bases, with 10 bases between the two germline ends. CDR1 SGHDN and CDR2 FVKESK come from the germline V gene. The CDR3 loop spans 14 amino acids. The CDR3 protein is CASSQKTSTGELFF. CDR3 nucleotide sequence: TGTGCCAGCAGCCAGAAGACTTCTACCGGGGAGCTGTTTTTT.

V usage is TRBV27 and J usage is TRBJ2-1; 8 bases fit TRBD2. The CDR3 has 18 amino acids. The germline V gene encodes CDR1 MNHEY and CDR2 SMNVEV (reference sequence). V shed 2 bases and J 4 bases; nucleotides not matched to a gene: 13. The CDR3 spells CASSLIFSSGGRYNEQFF. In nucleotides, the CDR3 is TGTGCCAGCAGTTTAATCTTCTCGTCGGGGGGGAGGTACAATGAGCAGTTCTTC.